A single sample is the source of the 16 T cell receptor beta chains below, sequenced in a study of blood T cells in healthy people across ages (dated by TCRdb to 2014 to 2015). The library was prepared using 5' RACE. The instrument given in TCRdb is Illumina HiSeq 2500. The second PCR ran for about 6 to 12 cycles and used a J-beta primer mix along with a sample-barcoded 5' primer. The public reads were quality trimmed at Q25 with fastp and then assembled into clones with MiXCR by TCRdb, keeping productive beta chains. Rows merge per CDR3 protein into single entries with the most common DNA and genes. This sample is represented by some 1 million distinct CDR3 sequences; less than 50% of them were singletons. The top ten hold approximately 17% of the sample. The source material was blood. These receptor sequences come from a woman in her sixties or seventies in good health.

DNA for the CDR3: TGCAGTGCTACCGGATATGGCAGTGCTTCCTACGAGCAGTACTTC. The encoded protein is CSATGYGSASYEQYF. The chain has TRBV20-1 and TRBJ2-7; no clear D gene. This CDR3 spans 15 amino acids. From germline, CDR1 is DFQATT and CDR2 SNEGSKA (reference sequence). V was trimmed by 4 bases and J by 1 base, leaving 17 bases between them.

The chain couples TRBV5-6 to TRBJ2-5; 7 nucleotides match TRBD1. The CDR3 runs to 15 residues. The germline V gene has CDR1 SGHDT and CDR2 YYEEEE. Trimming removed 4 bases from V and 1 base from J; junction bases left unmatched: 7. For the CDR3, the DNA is TGTGCCAGCAGCCCAGACAGGGCTACCCAAGAGACCCAGTACTTC. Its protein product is CASSPDRATQETQYF.

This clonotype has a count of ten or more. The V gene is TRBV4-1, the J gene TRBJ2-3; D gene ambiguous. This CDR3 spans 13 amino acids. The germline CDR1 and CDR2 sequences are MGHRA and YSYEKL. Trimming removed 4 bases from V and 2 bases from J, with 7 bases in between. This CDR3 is CASSLDATDTQYF. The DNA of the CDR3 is TGCGCCAGCAGCCTCGACGCCACAGATACGCAGTATTTT.

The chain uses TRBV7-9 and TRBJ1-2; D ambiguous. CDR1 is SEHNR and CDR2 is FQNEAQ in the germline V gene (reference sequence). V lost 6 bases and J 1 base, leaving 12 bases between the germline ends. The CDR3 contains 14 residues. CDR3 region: CASRSSAVNYGYTF. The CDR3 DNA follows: TGTGCCAGCAGGTCATCCGCGGTTAACTATGGCTACACCTTC.

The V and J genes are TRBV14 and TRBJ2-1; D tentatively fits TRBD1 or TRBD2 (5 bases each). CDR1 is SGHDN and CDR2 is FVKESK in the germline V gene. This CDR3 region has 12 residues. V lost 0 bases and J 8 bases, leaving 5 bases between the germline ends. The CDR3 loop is CASSQEGDEQFF. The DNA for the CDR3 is TGTGCCAGCAGCCAAGAGGGGGATGAGCAGTTCTTC. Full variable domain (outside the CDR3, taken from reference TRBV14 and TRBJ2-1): EAGVTQFPSHSVIEKGQTVTLRCDPISGHDNLYWYRRVMGKEIKFLLHFVKESKQDESGMPNNRFLAERTGGTYSTLKVQPAELEDSGVYFCASSQEGDEQFFGPGTRLTVL.

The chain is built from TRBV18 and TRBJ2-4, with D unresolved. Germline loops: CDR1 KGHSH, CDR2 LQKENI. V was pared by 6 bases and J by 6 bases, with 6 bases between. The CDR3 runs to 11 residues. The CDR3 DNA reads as TGTGCCAGCTCCCCTGGAAACATTCAGTACTTC. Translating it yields CASSPGNIQYF. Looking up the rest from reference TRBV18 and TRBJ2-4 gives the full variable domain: NAGVMQNPRHLVRRRGQEARLRCSPMKGHSHVYWYRQLPEEGLKFMVYLQKENIIDESGMPKERFSAEFPKEGPSILRIQQVVRGDSAAYFCASSPGNIQYFGAGTRLSVL.

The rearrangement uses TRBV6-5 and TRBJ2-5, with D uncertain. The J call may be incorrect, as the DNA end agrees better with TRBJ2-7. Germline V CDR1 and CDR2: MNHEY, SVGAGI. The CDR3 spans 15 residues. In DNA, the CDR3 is TGTGCCAGCAGTTACCCCAGACAAGGTAGATACGAGCAGTACTTC. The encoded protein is CASSYPRQGRYEQYF.

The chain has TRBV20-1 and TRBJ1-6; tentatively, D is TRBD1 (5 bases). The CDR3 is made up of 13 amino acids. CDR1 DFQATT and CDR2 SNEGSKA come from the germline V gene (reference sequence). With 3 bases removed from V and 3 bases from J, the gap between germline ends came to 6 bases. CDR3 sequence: CSARDIYNSPLHF. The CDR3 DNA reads TGCAGTGCTAGGGACATCTATAATTCACCCCTCCACTTT.

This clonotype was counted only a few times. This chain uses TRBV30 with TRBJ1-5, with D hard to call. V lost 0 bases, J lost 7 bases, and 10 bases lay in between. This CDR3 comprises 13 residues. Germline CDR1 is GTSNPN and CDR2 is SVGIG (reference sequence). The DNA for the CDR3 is TGTGCCTGGAGTGTAGACGGCTCGCAGCCCCAGCATTTT. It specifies CAWSVDGSQPQHF.

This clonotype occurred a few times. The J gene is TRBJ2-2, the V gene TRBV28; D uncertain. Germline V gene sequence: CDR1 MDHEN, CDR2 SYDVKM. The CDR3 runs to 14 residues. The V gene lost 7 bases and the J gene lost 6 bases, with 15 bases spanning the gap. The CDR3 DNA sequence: TGTGCCAGCAAAGAAGACCGTAGGGCCGGGGAGCTGTTTTTT. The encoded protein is CASKEDRRAGELFF. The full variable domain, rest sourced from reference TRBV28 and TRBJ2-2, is DVKVTQSSRYLVKRTGEKVFLECVQDMDHENMFWYRQDPGLGLRLIYFSYDVKMKEKGDIPEGYSVSREKKERFSLILESASTNQTSMYLCASKEDRRAGELFFGEGSRLTVL.

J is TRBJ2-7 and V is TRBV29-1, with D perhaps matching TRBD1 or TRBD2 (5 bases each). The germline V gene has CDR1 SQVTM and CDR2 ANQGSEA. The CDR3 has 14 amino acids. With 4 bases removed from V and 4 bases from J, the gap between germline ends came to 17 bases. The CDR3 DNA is TGCAGCGTTGCCAAAGAGTGGGGGTCTTACGAGCAGTACTTC. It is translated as CSVAKEWGSYEQYF.

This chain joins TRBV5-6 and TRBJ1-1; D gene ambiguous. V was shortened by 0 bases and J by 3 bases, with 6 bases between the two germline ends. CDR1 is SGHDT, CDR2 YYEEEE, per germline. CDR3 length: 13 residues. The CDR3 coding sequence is TGTGCCAGCAGCTTGGGATTCCACACTGAAGCTTTCTTT. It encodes CASSLGFHTEAFF.

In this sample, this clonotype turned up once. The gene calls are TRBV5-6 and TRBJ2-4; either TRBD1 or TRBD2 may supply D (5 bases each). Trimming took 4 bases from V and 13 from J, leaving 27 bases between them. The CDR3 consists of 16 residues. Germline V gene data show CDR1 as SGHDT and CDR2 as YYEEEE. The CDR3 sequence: CASSPIAPWGYNEQYF. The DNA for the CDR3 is TGTGCCAGCAGCCCTATAGCCCCTTGGGGGTACAATGAGCAGTACTTC.

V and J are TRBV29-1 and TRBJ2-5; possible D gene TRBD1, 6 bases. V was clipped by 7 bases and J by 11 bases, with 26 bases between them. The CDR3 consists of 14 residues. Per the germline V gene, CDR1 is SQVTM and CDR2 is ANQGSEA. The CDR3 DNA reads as TGCAGCGCCCACAGGGAACCCTCCTACAATGAGCAGTACTTC. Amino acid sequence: CSAHREPSYNEQYF.

This chain's CDR3 is CSARGQGLNIQYF. The CDR3 region has the DNA TGCAGTGCTAGAGGGCAGGGGTTGAACATTCAGTACTTC. The chain is built from TRBV20-1 and TRBJ2-5; possible D gene TRBD1, 6 bases. The J call could be wrong; TRBJ2-4 is a better fit for the DNA end. This CDR3 is built from 13 residues. Germline V gene sequence: CDR1 DFQATT, CDR2 SNEGSKA (reference sequence).

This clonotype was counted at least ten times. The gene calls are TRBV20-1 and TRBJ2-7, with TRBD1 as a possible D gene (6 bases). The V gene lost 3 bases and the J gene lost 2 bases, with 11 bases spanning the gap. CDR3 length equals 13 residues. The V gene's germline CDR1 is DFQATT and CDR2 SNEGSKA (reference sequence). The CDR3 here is CSARGQPAYEQYF. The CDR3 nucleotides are TGCAGTGCTAGGGGACAACCCGCCTACGAGCAGTACTTC.